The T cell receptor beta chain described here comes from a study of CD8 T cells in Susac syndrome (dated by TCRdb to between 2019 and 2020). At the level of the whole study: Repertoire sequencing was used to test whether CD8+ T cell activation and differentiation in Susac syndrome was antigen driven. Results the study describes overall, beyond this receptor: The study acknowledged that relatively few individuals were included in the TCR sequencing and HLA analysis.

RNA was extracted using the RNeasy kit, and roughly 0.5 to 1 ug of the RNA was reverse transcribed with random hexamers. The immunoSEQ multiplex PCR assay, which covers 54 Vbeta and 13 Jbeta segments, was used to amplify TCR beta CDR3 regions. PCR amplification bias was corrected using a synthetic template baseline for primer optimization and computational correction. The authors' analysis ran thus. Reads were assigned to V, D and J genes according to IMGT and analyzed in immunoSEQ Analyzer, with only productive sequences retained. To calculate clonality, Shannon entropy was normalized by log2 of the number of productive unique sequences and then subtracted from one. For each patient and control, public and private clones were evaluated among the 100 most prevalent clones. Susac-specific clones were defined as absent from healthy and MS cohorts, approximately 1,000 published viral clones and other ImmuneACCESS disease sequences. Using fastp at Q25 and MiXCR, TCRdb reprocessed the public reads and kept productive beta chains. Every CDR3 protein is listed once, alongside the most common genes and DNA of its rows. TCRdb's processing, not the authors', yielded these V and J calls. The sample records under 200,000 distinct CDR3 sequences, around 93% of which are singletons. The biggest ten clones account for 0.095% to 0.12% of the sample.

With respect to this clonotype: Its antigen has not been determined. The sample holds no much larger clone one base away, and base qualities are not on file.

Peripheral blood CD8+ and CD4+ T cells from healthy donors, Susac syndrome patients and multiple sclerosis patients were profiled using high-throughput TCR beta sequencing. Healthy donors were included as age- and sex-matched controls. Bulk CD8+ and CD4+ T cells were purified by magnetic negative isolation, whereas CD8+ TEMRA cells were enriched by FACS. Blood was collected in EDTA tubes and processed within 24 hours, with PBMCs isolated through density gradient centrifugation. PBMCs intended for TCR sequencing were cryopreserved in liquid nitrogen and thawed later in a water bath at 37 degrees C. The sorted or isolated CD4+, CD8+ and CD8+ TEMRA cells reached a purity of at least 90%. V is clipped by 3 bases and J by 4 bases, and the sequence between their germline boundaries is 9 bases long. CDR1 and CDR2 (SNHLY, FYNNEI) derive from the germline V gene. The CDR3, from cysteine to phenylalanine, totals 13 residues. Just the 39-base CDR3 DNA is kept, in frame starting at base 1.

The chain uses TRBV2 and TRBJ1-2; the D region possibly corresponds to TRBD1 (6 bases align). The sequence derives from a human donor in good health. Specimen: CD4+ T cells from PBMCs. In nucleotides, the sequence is TGTGCCAGCAGTGACAGGGGCCGCTATGGCTACACCTTC. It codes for CASSDRGRYGYTF.